This T cell receptor beta chain was documented in a study of low-dose radiotherapy and immunotherapy resistance in tumors. Study information: It was every two weeks, one day before radiation and immunotherapy, that intravenous cyclophosphamide 200 mg/m2 was given.

Time point defined: before trial treatment. Eligibility required advanced solid tumors lacking tumor-infiltrating lymphocytes. Germline CDR1 is LNHDA and CDR2 is SQIVND (reference sequence). Trimming shortened V by 6 bases and J by 0 bases, and 12 bases separated the two germline ends. The CDR3 is 15 amino acids. This clonotype was counted many times. TRAV- and TRBV-specific primers were used for first-strand cDNA, which covered alpha and beta chains. Amplification, which lasted roughly 22 PCR cycles, used a constant-region primer and V-primer adapter to amplify TCRs. After the mRNA was isolated, it was amplified using in vitro transcription. TCRdb passed the reads through MiXCR, listing each CDR3 protein once. The table has over 55,000 distinct CDR3 sequences, 31% seen once; the top ten hold approximately 10%.

Here the sequenced sample was PBMCs, taken before treatment. The TCR was taken from a female donor with ovarian cancer. The J gene is TRBJ2-1, the V gene TRBV19; a weak D match, TRBD2 (6 bases). Written as DNA, the CDR3 is TGTGCCAGTAGGATCGTAGCGGACTCCTACAATGAGCAGTTCTTC. It codes for CASRIVADSYNEQFF.